These 31 T cell receptor beta chains were sequenced from one sample in a study of T cell repertoires in cytomegalovirus infection. Their cognate antigens are unknown. One entry per CDR3 protein, called by TCRdb with MiXCR from the reads. The sample yields about 340,000 distinct CDR3 sequences, approximately 32% seen once. The sequences come from cultured PBMCs, collected from culture after CMV antigen stimulation. These receptor sequences come from a human donor in good health (CMV status not recorded). Some clones in this sample may be carry-over from other donors' samples.

This clonotype was counted only a few times. The chain joins TRBV6-8 to TRBJ2-7; 9 bases fit TRBD1. Germline lookup yields CDR1 MNHGY and CDR2 SAAAGT. The V segment lost 6 bases and the J segment 5 bases; nucleotides outside the gene matches: 5. This CDR3 has 13 residues. The CDR3 region is CASRRDREDEQYF. The CDR3 bases are TGTGCCAGCAGGCGGGACAGGGAGGACGAGCAGTACTTC.

This clonotype was seen many times. The V call is TRBV11-1, the J call TRBJ2-2; TRBD1 aligns across 10 bases. The CDR3 totals 15 residues. The V gene end was trimmed by 5 bases and the J gene end by 7 bases; junction bases not matched to a gene: 7. Germline loops: CDR1 SGHAT, CDR2 FQDESV (reference sequence). Here the CDR3 reads CASSPDRGRGGELFF. As DNA, the CDR3 is TGTGCCAGCAGCCCTGACAGGGGGCGCGGCGGGGAGCTGTTTTTT.

The V and J genes are TRBV6-1 and TRBJ1-2, with D uncertain. Germline assignment: CDR1 MNHNS and CDR2 SASEGT. This CDR3 spans 13 amino acids. V shed 5 bases and J shed 13 bases, with 20 bases lying between them. CDR3 DNA: TGTGCCAGCAGTCACTTTGCGGCCCCGGGGATCACCTTC. Translation: CASSHFAAPGITF.

A few counts support this clonotype. The V call is TRBV5-5, the J call TRBJ1-1, with D perhaps TRBD1 (5 bases). V shed 0 bases and J shed 6 bases, with 9 bases lying between them. The CDR3 extends over 13 amino acids. Germline CDR1 reads SGHKS; CDR2 reads YYEKEE (reference sequence). CDR3: CASSLESGPEAFF. The CDR3 DNA reads as TGTGCCAGCAGCTTGGAATCGGGGCCTGAAGCTTTCTTT.

This clonotype was recorded many times. The chain employs TRBV7-2 and TRBJ2-7; TRBD2 agrees at 12 bases. The CDR3 runs 16 residues. The ends lost 1 base at V and 3 bases at J; junction bases unmatched: 4. From germline, CDR1 is SGHTA and CDR2 FQGNSA. Written as DNA, the CDR3 is TGTGCCAGCAGCTTAGGGACTAGCGGGGTGGGCTACGAGCAGTACTTC. This gives the protein CASSLGTSGVGYEQYF.

This clonotype was counted many times. This sequence joins TRBV7-2 and TRBJ1-4; TRBD1 matches 12 bases. The V gene end was trimmed by 4 bases and the J gene end by 6 bases; junction bases not matched to a gene: 9. Germline CDR1 and CDR2: SGHTA and FQGNSA. The length of the CDR3 is 17 residues. CDR3 bases: TGTGCCAGCAGCTCCCGGGACAGGGGGCGGGATGATGAAAAACTGTTTTTT. Translation: CASSSRDRGRDDEKLFF.

This clonotype was found many times. Here the CDR3 reads CASSPTRGANVLTF. In DNA form, the CDR3 reads TGTGCCAGCAGCCCGACGAGGGGGGCCAACGTCCTGACTTTC. The chain links TRBV7-2 to TRBJ2-6, with D hard to call. Germline values: CDR1 SGHTA, CDR2 FQGNSA. V was trimmed by 5 bases and J by 4 bases, leaving 9 bases between them. The CDR3 is made up of 14 amino acids.

This clonotype was seen a handful of times. The rearrangement links TRBV10-3 to TRBJ1-5; D is ambiguous. The CDR3 is made up of 13 amino acids. Germline V gives CDR1 ENHRY, CDR2 SYGVKD. V lost 5 bases and J 3 bases, leaving 8 bases between the germline ends. CDR3: CAISSMANQPQHF. Here the CDR3 DNA reads TGTGCCATCAGTTCTATGGCCAATCAGCCCCAGCATTTT.

This chain joins TRBV6-1 and TRBJ1-2; D may be TRBD1 (5 bases). Germline V gene data show CDR1 as MNHNS and CDR2 as SASEGT. V lost 7 bases, J lost 4 bases, and 10 bases lay in between. This CDR3 region has 12 residues. The CDR3 here is CASTQELYGYTF. In nucleotides, the CDR3 is TGTGCCAGCACACAGGAACTCTATGGCTACACCTTC.

J is TRBJ2-3 and V is TRBV11-2; D unresolved. Trimming left V 0 bases short and J 4 bases short, with 5 bases between. CDR1 and CDR2 (germline): SGHAT, FQNNGV. The CDR3 loop spans 13 amino acids. CDR3 protein: CASSLDLPDTQYF. DNA of the CDR3: TGTGCCAGCAGCTTAGATCTTCCAGATACGCAGTATTTT. The whole variable domain, filled in from reference TRBV11-2 and TRBJ2-3, reads EAGVAQSPRYKIIEKRQSVAFWCNPISGHATLYWYQQILGQGPKLLIQFQNNGVVDDSQLPKDRFSAERLKGVDSTLKIQPAKLEDSAVYLCASSLDLPDTQYFGPGTRLTVL.

This clonotype has just a few counts. The V call is TRBV12-3 or TRBV12-4, the J call TRBJ1-1, with D maybe TRBD1 (5 bases). V lost 1 base and J lost 4, with 13 bases in between. There are 15 residues in the CDR3. The CDR3 DNA reads TGTGCCAGCAGTTTAGTAGGGTCCGGGGCCACTGAAGCTTTCTTT. This gives the protein CASSLVGSGATEAFF.

This sequence joins TRBV12-3 or TRBV12-4 and TRBJ1-2; the D gene is possibly TRBD1 (5 bases). Trimming took 5 bases from V and 5 from J, leaving 15 bases between them. The length of the CDR3 is 14 residues. The CDR3 loop is CASSPPGRPYGYTF. CDR3 bases: TGTGCCAGCAGTCCCCCGGGACGGCCTTATGGCTACACCTTC.

The sample holds a few counts of this clonotype. The gene calls are TRBV10-3 and TRBJ1-1, with TRBD1 matching 7 bases. The V and J ends lost 4 bases and 6 bases, in that order; junction bases with no gene match: 11. The CDR3 spans 15 residues. In germline, CDR1 is ENHRY, CDR2 SYGVKD. CDR3 region: CAISGRGGGKSEAFF. CDR3 DNA: TGTGCCATCAGTGGGAGAGGGGGCGGGAAATCTGAAGCTTTCTTT.

The J gene is TRBJ2-5, the V gene TRBV7-6; D is tentatively TRBD1 or TRBD2 (5 bases each). The V and J ends lost 4 bases and 5 bases respectively, with 17 bases between them. The CDR3 length is 15 residues. Germline V gene data show CDR1 as SGHVS and CDR2 as FNYEAQ. In nucleotides, the CDR3 is TGTGCCAGCAGCTACCGGGACGGCGTCGGGGAGACCCAGTACTTC. Its protein product is CASSYRDGVGETQYF.

At least ten counts were recorded for this clonotype. The chain recombines TRBV20-1 with TRBJ1-1; TRBD1 aligns across 8 bases. CDR1 and CDR2 (germline): DFQATT, SNEGSKA (reference sequence). V shed 0 bases, J shed 1 base, and the junction held 7 bases outside the gene matches. This CDR3 spans 16 amino acids. Written as DNA, the CDR3 is TGCAGTGCTAGAGAGGGTGGAACAGGGGGGAACACTGAAGCTTTCTTT. Its translation is CSAREGGTGGNTEAFF.

The chain uses TRBV25-1 and TRBJ2-7; 8 bases match TRBD1. Germline assignment: CDR1 MGHDK and CDR2 SYGVNS. J gave up 0 bases and V 5 bases, and 3 bases lay outside the gene matches. The CDR3 runs to 14 residues. The chain's CDR3 is CASSWTGSSYEQYF. The CDR3 DNA follows: TGTGCCAGCAGTTGGACAGGGAGCTCCTACGAGCAGTACTTC.

The chain carries TRBV15 and TRBJ1-1; unclear D gene. Germline V gene sequence: CDR1 LNHNV, CDR2 YYDKDF (reference sequence). This CDR3 has 13 amino acids. V shed 0 bases and J shed 5 bases, with 7 bases lying between them. The CDR3 region has the DNA TGTGCCACCAGCAGAGACCCGGGAACTGAAGCTTTCTTT. Protein product: CATSRDPGTEAFF. Drawing the rest from reference TRBV15 and TRBJ1-1, the complete variable domain is DAMVIQNPRYQVTQFGKPVTLSCSQTLNHNVMYWYQQKSSQAPKLLFHYYDKDFNNEADTPDNFQSRRPNTSFCFLDIRSPGLGDTAMYLCATSRDPGTEAFFGQGTRLTVV.

Only a few counts were recorded for this clonotype. The CDR3 protein is CASSLASSRVEAFF. For the CDR3, the DNA is TGTGCCAGCAGCTTAGCTTCTAGCCGGGTTGAAGCTTTCTTT. This chain joins TRBV7-2 and TRBJ1-1; D is unclear. The CDR3 contains 14 residues. Germline CDR1 SGHTA, CDR2 FQGNSA. V lost 0 bases and J lost 7, with 12 bases in between. Supplemented by reference TRBV7-2 and TRBJ1-1, the full variable domain reads GAGVSQSPSNKVTEKGKDVELRCDPISGHTALYWYRQSLGQGLEFLIYFQGNSAPDKSGLPSDRFSAERTGGSVSTLTIQRTQQEDSAVYLCASSLASSRVEAFFGQGTRLTVV.

This clonotype has more than one count but fewer than ten. J is TRBJ2-5 and V is TRBV5-5; 13 nucleotides agree with TRBD2. V trimming: 7 bases; J trimming: 4 bases; junction bases outside the gene matches: 4. The length of the CDR3 is 14 residues. The germline V gene encodes CDR1 SGHKS and CDR2 YYEKEE (reference sequence). CDR3 loop: CASVRTSGGETQYF. The DNA of the CDR3 is TGTGCCAGCGTGAGGACTAGCGGGGGAGAGACCCAGTACTTC.

V usage is TRBV7-2 and J usage is TRBJ2-7; TRBD1 agrees at 8 bases. The CDR3 sequence is 14 residues long. Trimming cost V 4 bases and J 3 bases; bases outside gene matches: 5. CDR1 is SGHTA, CDR2 FQGNSA, per germline. CDR3 DNA: TGTGCCAGCAGCTGGGGACAGGTTCACTACGAGCAGTACTTC. It codes for CASSWGQVHYEQYF.

This clonotype was found a few times. The genes are TRBV7-6 and TRBJ2-4, with TRBD2 identical over 10 bases. The CDR3 is 15 residues long. CDR1 and CDR2 (germline): SGHVS, FNYEAQ. With V trimmed by 5 bases and J by 4 bases, 5 bases remained unmatched. This CDR3 is CASSTASGRKNIQYF. CDR3 nucleotides: TGTGCCAGCAGCACCGCTAGCGGGAGAAAAAACATTCAGTACTTC.

The gene calls are TRBV4-1 and TRBJ2-7; TRBD1 or TRBD2 may be the D gene (5 bases each). V lost 1 base, J lost 4 bases, and 11 bases lay in between. There are 14 residues in the CDR3. The germline gives CDR1 MGHRA, CDR2 YSYEKL. Here the CDR3 reads CASSQGGRSYEQYF. The CDR3, as DNA: TGCGCCAGCAGCCAAGGGGGACGGTCGTACGAGCAGTACTTC.

This clonotype appeared many times. The V and J genes are TRBV27 and TRBJ1-4, with TRBD1 identical over 9 bases. The CDR3 runs to 18 residues. Per germline, CDR1 MNHEY and CDR2 SMNVEV (reference sequence). Unmatched junction bases numbered 11, after V lost 6 bases and J lost 0 bases. The CDR3 nucleotides are TGTGCCAGCAGCCGACAGGGGGTGTTAGTTGCAACTAATGAAAAACTGTTTTTT. This gives the protein CASSRQGVLVATNEKLFF.

The chain joins TRBV18 to TRBJ2-7, with 7 bases that match TRBD1. CDR1 and CDR2 (germline): KGHSH, LQKENI. V lost 4 bases and J lost 3; bases outside the gene matches: 6. There are 14 residues in the CDR3. The CDR3 here is CASSLSTGSYEQYF. The CDR3 region has the DNA TGTGCCAGCTCACTATCGACAGGGAGCTACGAGCAGTACTTC.

This chain joins TRBV19 and TRBJ2-1, with D unclear. Germline CDR1 and CDR2: LNHDA and SQIVND (reference sequence). This CDR3 region has 14 residues. V lost 7 bases to trimming and J lost 6 bases, with 16 bases between them. The DNA of the CDR3 is TGTGCCAGTATGGGCGCTTTCCCTTCCAATGAGCAGTTCTTC. Its translation is CASMGAFPSNEQFF.

The V and J genes are TRBV7-9 and TRBJ2-7, with 9 nucleotides matching TRBD1. CDR1 and CDR2 (germline): SEHNR, FQNEAQ (reference sequence). With 3 bases clipped from V and 3 bases from J, the junction kept 6 bases outside the gene matches. The CDR3 is 15 residues long. CDR3 residues: CASSFGGQGNYEQYF. CDR3 DNA: TGTGCCAGCAGCTTTGGGGGACAGGGTAACTACGAGCAGTACTTC.

J is TRBJ2-1 and V is TRBV7-2; TRBD2 aligns across 8 bases. The V and J ends lost 4 bases and 4 bases, in that order; junction bases with no gene match: 18. The V gene's germline CDR1 is SGHTA and CDR2 FQGNSA. The CDR3 runs to 19 residues. CDR3 region: CASSSSGGTGRGEYNEQFF. Written as DNA, the CDR3 is TGTGCCAGCAGCTCTTCCGGGGGCACCGGGAGGGGGGAATACAATGAGCAGTTCTTC.

V gene TRBV7-3 combines with J gene TRBJ2-5; D is uncertain. Germline V gives CDR1 SGHTA, CDR2 FQGTGA. CDR3 size: 14 residues. V gave up 7 bases and J gave up 0 bases, with 12 bases separating them. The CDR3 is CASTPDGYQETQYF. CDR3 DNA sequence: TGTGCCAGCACACCAGACGGGTACCAAGAGACCCAGTACTTC.

The chain combines TRBV7-9 with TRBJ2-7, with D possibly being TRBD2 (5 bases). Germline assignment: CDR1 SEHNR and CDR2 FQNEAQ (reference sequence). This CDR3 comprises 13 residues. Between the trimmed V and J ends, which lost 3 bases and 5 bases, there was a span of 11 bases. CDR3 sequence: CASSLPGWNEQYF. CDR3 DNA: TGTGCCAGCAGCTTGCCGGGGTGGAACGAGCAGTACTTC.

This clonotype was observed a few times. The J gene is TRBJ1-4, the V gene TRBV6-5; D gene ambiguous. Germline CDR1 MNHEY, CDR2 SVGAGI. There are 12 residues in the CDR3. Trimming shortened V by 2 bases and J by 8 bases, and 6 bases separated the two germline ends. This chain's CDR3 is CASSYAGEKLFF. Here the CDR3 DNA reads TGTGCCAGCAGTTACGCAGGAGAAAAACTGTTTTTT.

V is TRBV27 and J is TRBJ1-2, with a tentative D call TRBD1 (6 bases). Between the trimmed V and J ends, which lost 6 bases and 4 bases, there was a span of 15 bases. There are 14 residues in the CDR3. The V gene's germline CDR1 is MNHEY and CDR2 SMNVEV (reference sequence). The CDR3 spells CASSPKQGGYGYTF. CDR3 sequence (DNA): TGTGCCAGCAGCCCAAAACAGGGAGGCTATGGCTACACCTTC.